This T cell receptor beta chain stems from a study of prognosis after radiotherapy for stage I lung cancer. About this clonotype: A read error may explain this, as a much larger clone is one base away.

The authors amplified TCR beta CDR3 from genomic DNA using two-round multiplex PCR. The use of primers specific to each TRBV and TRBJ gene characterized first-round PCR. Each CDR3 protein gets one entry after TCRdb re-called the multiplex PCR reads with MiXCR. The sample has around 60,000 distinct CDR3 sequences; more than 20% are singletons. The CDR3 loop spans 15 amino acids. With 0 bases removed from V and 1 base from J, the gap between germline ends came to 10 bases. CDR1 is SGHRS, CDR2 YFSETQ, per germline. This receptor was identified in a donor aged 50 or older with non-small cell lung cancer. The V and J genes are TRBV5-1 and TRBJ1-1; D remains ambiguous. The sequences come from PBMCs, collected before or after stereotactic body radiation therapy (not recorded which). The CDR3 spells CASSLVEGANTEAFF. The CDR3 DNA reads TGCGCCAGCAGCTTGGTCGAGGGAGCGAACACTGAAGCTTTCTTT.